This T cell receptor (beta chain) was identified in a study of beta chain features in type 1 diabetes. Notes on the study in general: All four CD4+ subsets of Type 1 diabetes patients contained TCRB CDR3s that were moderately but significantly shorter.

Germline V gives CDR1 SEHNR, CDR2 FQNEAQ (reference sequence). V lost 2 bases to trimming and J lost 9 bases; unmatched junction nucleotides: 7. This CDR3 spans 15 amino acids. As every portion of the isolated RNA was reverse transcribed, the sequencing read expressed TCRB transcripts. Generated by immunoSEQ multiplex PCR, the TCRdb table keeps only in-frame clones and is missing some. This sample has over 200,000 clones, with 11% found just once. Comment on this clone: Its antigen remains unidentified.

Sequenced sample: naive CD4+ T cells from blood. The sequence was obtained from a man aged 30 to 39 with type 1 diabetes. This chain links TRBV7-9 with TRBJ2-1, with 10 bases lining up with TRBD2. CDR3 coding DNA: TGTGCCAGCAGCTTATTCACTAGCGGGGAGACTGAGCAGTTCTTC. Residues: CASSLFTSGETEQFF.